A single sample gave rise to the 19 T cell receptor beta chains below, sequenced in a study of T cells in Graves' hyperthyroidism and ophthalmopathy. TCR beta CDR3 regions were amplified from RNA transcripts. The HTBI primer set served for first-round RT-PCR of the TCR CDR3. TCRdb redid the calling of the multiplex PCR reads with MiXCR, one entry per CDR3 protein. The data show more than 500,000 distinct CDR3 sequences, approximately 16% seen once. Sequencing input: blood. The receptors shown here come from a woman aged 30 to 39 with Graves' ophthalmopathy.

This clonotype was observed at least ten times. V is TRBV3-1 and J is TRBJ2-3; possible D gene TRBD2, 6 bases. The CDR3 totals 16 residues. With 1 base removed from V and 1 base from J, the gap between germline ends came to 12 bases. The V gene's germline CDR1 is LGHDT and CDR2 YNNKEL (reference sequence). The CDR3 loop is CASSQVRASGTDTQYF. The CDR3 nucleotides read TGTGCCAGCAGCCAAGTTCGAGCTAGCGGCACAGATACGCAGTATTTT.

This clonotype was detected many times. The chain recombines TRBV5-1 with TRBJ2-3; possible D gene TRBD1, 6 bases. Looked up from germline, CDR1 is SGHRS and CDR2 is YFSETQ. V lost 0 bases to trimming and J lost 1 base, with 12 bases between them. The CDR3 totals 16 residues. DNA of the CDR3: TGCGCCAGCAGCTTGGAGATGGGACATGGCACAGATACGCAGTATTTT. It encodes CASSLEMGHGTDTQYF.

The rearrangement joins TRBV5-6 to TRBJ2-1; 11 bases align to TRBD2. The CDR3 covers 12 residues. Trimming removed 3 bases from V and 11 bases from J; junction bases left unmatched: 1. CDR1 and CDR2 from the germline V gene are SGHDT and YYEEEE. DNA of the CDR3: TGTGCCAGCAGCTGGACTAGCGGGCAGCAGTTCTTC. The encoded protein is CASSWTSGQQFF.

There are many counts of this clonotype. The J gene is TRBJ2-1, the V gene TRBV6-2 or TRBV6-3; 10 bases are a match to TRBD2. Trimming removed 2 bases from V and 6 bases from J; junction bases left unmatched: 1. This CDR3 has 14 residues. Germline CDR1 MNHEY, CDR2 SVGEGT. This CDR3 reads CASSYLAGVNEQFF. CDR3 bases: TGTGCCAGCAGTTACCTAGCGGGGGTCAATGAGCAGTTCTTC.

This clonotype was counted a single time. A read error may account for a junction end that differs from germline. The chain recombines TRBV7-9 with TRBJ2-5; D unclear. The germline V gene has CDR1 SEHNR and CDR2 FQNEAQ (reference sequence). The CDR3 runs to 14 residues. The CDR3 spells CARSLDPSQETQYF. In DNA, the CDR3 is TGTGCCAGGAGCTTAGACCCCTCCCAAGAGACCCAGTACTTC.

This rearrangement joins TRBV20-1 to TRBJ2-1; 7 bases align to TRBD1. CDR3 length equals 13 residues. The V segment lost 2 bases and the J segment 7 bases; nucleotides outside the gene matches: 5. CDR1 and CDR2 (germline): DFQATT, SNEGSKA (reference sequence). The CDR3, as DNA: TGCAGTGCTAGACGTGACAGGGTAAATGAGCAGTTCTTC. Encoded protein: CSARRDRVNEQFF.

The chain joins TRBV11-3 to TRBJ2-2; D perhaps matches TRBD1 (6 bases). V was shortened by 4 bases and J by 6 bases, with 9 bases between the two germline ends. The CDR3 has 13 residues. CDR1 and CDR2 from the germline V gene are SGHNT and YENEEA. CDR3 in amino acids: CASSSKGAGELFF. Written as DNA, the CDR3 is TGTGCCAGCAGCTCCAAGGGGGCCGGGGAGCTGTTTTTT.

This clonotype was observed at least ten times. The V gene is TRBV28, the J gene TRBJ2-3; D may be TRBD1 or TRBD2 (5 bases each). Trimming pared 4 bases from V and 0 bases from J, leaving 14 bases between. The CDR3 spans 16 residues. CDR1 is MDHEN and CDR2 is SYDVKM in the germline V gene. This CDR3 is CASSSGRSFSTDTQYF. CDR3 sequence (DNA): TGTGCCAGCAGTTCGGGACGATCATTTAGCACAGATACGCAGTATTTT.

This clonotype was seen repeatedly, ten times or more. This chain links TRBV28 with TRBJ1-6, with 8 bases identical to TRBD1. Germline CDR1 MDHEN, CDR2 SYDVKM. Trimming at V came to 6 bases and at J to 9 bases, leaving 10 bases not matched to a gene. The CDR3 has 15 amino acids. This CDR3 reads CASRELTGDGSPLHF. CDR3 in DNA: TGTGCCAGCAGGGAATTGACAGGGGATGGTTCACCCCTCCACTTT.

In this sample, this clonotype turned up many times. The rearrangement links TRBV12-3 or TRBV12-4 to TRBJ2-4; weak D call: TRBD2 (6 bases). V lost 2 bases and J 0 bases, leaving 8 bases between the germline ends. CDR3 length: 15 residues. CDR3 loop: CASSLQGLAKNIQYF. DNA for the CDR3: TGTGCCAGCAGTTTACAGGGACTAGCCAAAAACATTCAGTACTTC.

The sample holds a few counts of this clonotype. The chain joins TRBV3-2 to TRBJ2-7; the table gives TRBD1 as D, unverified against the DNA. TRBV3-2 is a listed pseudogene. This CDR3 has 14 residues. CDR3 protein: CASSQDVRGYEQYF. DNA of the CDR3: TGTGCCAGCAGCCAAGATGTGAGGGGCTACGAGCAGTACTTC.

The chain carries TRBV3-2 and TRBJ2-3; TRBD1, the table's D call, lacks a check against the DNA. TRBV3-2 is given as a pseudogene. CDR3 length equals 16 residues. DNA of the CDR3: TGTGCCAGCAGCCAAGTTCCCAGGGAACTCACAGATACGCAGTATTTT. It codes for CASSQVPRELTDTQYF.

This clonotype was counted ten times or more. This sequence joins TRBV30 and TRBJ2-1; D is unresolved. Per germline, CDR1 GTSNPN and CDR2 SVGIG (reference sequence). The V end was cut by 1 base, the J end by 7 bases, with 11 bases between. The CDR3 length is 13 residues. The chain's CDR3 is CAWSGASDNEQFF. The CDR3, as DNA: TGTGCCTGGAGTGGTGCTTCAGATAATGAGCAGTTCTTC.

Note on this clonotype: Being one base from a much bigger clone, this may be a read error. This chain links TRBV12-3 or TRBV12-4 with TRBJ2-7; possibly TRBD1 or TRBD2 for D (5 bases each). The length of the CDR3 is 14 residues. V dropped 6 bases and J dropped 2 bases, with 14 bases sitting between them. The CDR3 reads CASSPGTFPYEQYF. In nucleotides, the CDR3 is TGTGCCAGCAGCCCCGGGACCTTCCCCTACGAGCAGTACTTC.

This sequence joins TRBV6-1 and TRBJ1-1; no clear D. Germline-derived CDR1 and CDR2 are MNHNS and SASEGT. This CDR3 spans 13 amino acids. The CDR3 reads CTTTRAMNTEAFF. In DNA, the CDR3 is TGTACCACTACGAGGGCTATGAACACTGAAGCTTTCTTT.

The chain couples TRBV30 to TRBJ2-5, with 12 nucleotides matching TRBD2. The junction had 2 bases not matched to a gene; V was cut back by 2 bases and J by 4 bases. The CDR3 is 14 residues long. The germline gives CDR1 GTSNPN, CDR2 SVGIG (reference sequence). The CDR3 DNA sequence: TGTGCCTGGAGTAGGGGACTAGCGGGAGAGACCCAGTACTTC. Its translation is CAWSRGLAGETQYF.

This clonotype was counted only a few times. The chain employs TRBV4-3 and TRBJ2-2; no firm D call. V was trimmed by 1 base and J by 7 bases, leaving 4 bases between them. Germline CDR1 reads LGHNA; CDR2 reads YSLEER. The CDR3 totals 12 residues. DNA of the CDR3: TGCGCCAGCAGCCAAGTTATCGGGGAGCTGTTTTTT. Residues: CASSQVIGELFF.

V gene TRBV15 combines with J gene TRBJ1-2, with 8 bases identical to TRBD1. The CDR3 contains 14 residues. Trimming took 3 bases from V and 4 from J; bases not matched to a gene: 4. Germline CDR1 is LNHNV and CDR2 is YYDKDF (reference sequence). The CDR3 sequence is CATSRDREGYGYTF. In DNA, the CDR3 is TGTGCCACCAGCAGGGACAGGGAAGGCTATGGCTACACCTTC.

This clonotype was counted at least ten times. The rearrangement links TRBV28 to TRBJ1-6, with 9 bases aligning to TRBD1. The junction had 8 bases not matched to a gene; V was cut back by 3 bases and J by 8 bases. The CDR3 runs 16 residues. Germline-derived CDR1 and CDR2 are MDHEN and SYDVKM. CDR3 protein: CASSLTGQGRYSPLHF. For the CDR3, the DNA is TGTGCCAGCAGTTTGACGGGACAGGGCAGATATTCACCCCTCCACTTT.